This paragraph reports one TCR beta chain. TCRdb keeps only in-frame clones here, not all; method: immunoSEQ multiplex PCR. The sample lists roughly 1,100,000 clones; approximately 72% were seen once. This specimen comes from a study of shared clonotypes between healthy human individuals. On the study more broadly: In total, the donors were two women and a few men aged 18 to 49. Donors had three CD4 naive, three CD4 memory, two CD8 naive and one CD8 memory plate apiece.

Each sample came from a Caucasian adult donor living in Nashville, Tennessee. Germline loops: CDR1 SGHVS, CDR2 FNYEAQ. The CDR3 covers 16 residues. The junction had 7 bases not matched to a gene; V was cut back by 3 bases and J by 10 bases. The clonotype originates from a man younger than 35 in good health. V usage is TRBV7-6 and J usage is TRBJ1-6; 12 bases fit TRBD1. Sequenced: memory CD4+ T cells sorted from blood. Subset defined: CD45RA-negative fraction. CDR3 sequence reads: CASSLSGTGGKSPLHF. CDR3 DNA: TGTGCCAGCAGCTTGTCCGGGACAGGGGGCAAATCACCCCTCCACTTT.